This T cell receptor (beta chain) was found in a study of early T cells in non-severe SARS-CoV-2 infection. Study information: RNA in bulk from unsorted whole blood was sequenced, and chains were unpaired. Study-wide results and limits: Anti-spike CD8 specificities were favored by VDJdb matching, whose results missed private and CD4 specificities.

Notes on this clonotype: Its antigen is unknown.

As part of library construction, unique molecular identifiers were attached to individual cDNA molecules. Each CDR3 protein is one row after TCRdb ran MiXCR on the 5' RACE reads. The profile shows around 53,000 distinct CDR3 sequences, 8.5% to 10% of them singletons. V was pared by 7 bases and J by 1 base, with 7 bases of the junction left unmatched. The CDR3 has 15 residues. The germline V gene has CDR1 GTSNPN and CDR2 SVGIG (reference sequence). This TCR was recovered from an adult who was a healthcare worker with PCR-confirmed SARS-CoV-2 infection or an uninfected control (not recorded which). Material for sequencing was whole blood. The chain couples TRBV30 to TRBJ1-6; 7 bases align to TRBD1. This CDR3 is CASSTGESYNSPLHF. CDR3 bases: TGTGCCTCTTCTACAGGGGAGTCCTATAATTCACCCCTCCACTTT.